This T cell receptor (beta chain) was identified in a study of vaccination effects on CD4 cells after COVID-19. The V gene's germline CDR1 is MNHNS and CDR2 SASEGT. Between the trimmed V and J ends, which lost 1 base and 7 bases, there was a span of 5 bases. The CDR3 loop spans 12 amino acids. Clones were sequenced by immunoSEQ multiplex PCR, and TCRdb holds only the in-frame ones, with some missing. The data hold 70,000 to 75,000 clones, with 77% observed a single time. The culture ran for around nine days, and then CD4+ T cells were isolated. About this clone itself: The antigen is not known.

The V gene is TRBV6-1, the J gene TRBJ2-1; a weak D match, TRBD2 (5 bases). The origin of this receptor is a human donor who received a COVID-19 vaccine. Sequenced material: CD4+ T cells from PBMCs cultured without peptide, taken before COVID-19 vaccination. The CDR3, as DNA: TGTGCCAGCAGTGAAGGGAGGAATGAGCAGTTCTTC. This encodes CASSEGRNEQFF.